This T cell receptor (beta chain) stems from a study of T cells after yellow fever vaccination. As concerns this clonotype: Antigen unknown.

V was trimmed by 4 bases and J by 2 bases, leaving 15 bases between them. The germline CDR1 and CDR2 sequences are LGHNA and YNFKEQ. The CDR3 runs to 16 residues. For TCR, cDNA came from 5'RACE template switching, which added a universal primer site and UMIs. TCRdb recomputed calls from the 5' RACE reads with MiXCR, one row per CDR3 protein. This table has 350,000 to 550,000 distinct CDR3 sequences, roughly a sixth appearing once. Study results and limitations: Overall, a small share of clonotypes was seen in both CD4 and CD8 compartments. A secondary response was less intense yet reached its peak sooner, at day 5 versus 15. The study re-detected most primary-vaccination clones after the booster (about 95% CD4, around 89% CD8).

This specimen was PBMCs, taken before the yellow fever booster vaccination. The source of this sequence is a man between 18 and 35 years old who received the YFV17D yellow fever vaccine. The genes are TRBV4-2 and TRBJ1-5; D is undetermined. The CDR3 reads CASSLKYKGGNQPQHF. As DNA, the CDR3 is TGTGCCAGCAGCCTGAAATATAAGGGTGGCAATCAGCCCCAGCATTTT.